The 4 T cell receptor beta chains in this list originate from one sample, sequenced in a study of a mutant IDH1 vaccine in newly diagnosed glioma. Libraries were prepared by immunoSEQ multiplex PCR; TCRdb keeps only in-frame clonotypes and omits some of them. The sample lists some 87,000 clones, roughly 77% occurring once. Specified time point: baseline, week 1 (first vaccination visit). Treatment denoted: pre-vaccination baseline after standard-of-care therapy. Specimen: PBMCs, collected from a glioma patient treated with radiotherapy, temozolomide or both. These receptors were collected from a middle-aged man with glioma.

V and J are TRBV7-2 and TRBJ2-2; 8 bases agree with TRBD2. Germline V gene data show CDR1 as SGHTA and CDR2 as FQGNSA. The CDR3 runs to 15 residues. The J segment lost 3 bases and the V segment lost 5 bases, leaving 5 bases of the junction unmatched. The CDR3 region has the DNA TGTGCCAGCAGCCCGGGACTAGTGGACACCGGGGAGCTGTTTTTT. Encoded protein: CASSPGLVDTGELFF. The full variable domain, completed using reference TRBV7-2 and TRBJ2-2, is GAGVSQSPSNKVTEKGKDVELRCDPISGHTALYWYRQSLGQGLEFLIYFQGNSAPDKSGLPSDRFSAERTGGSVSTLTIQRTQQEDSAVYLCASSPGLVDTGELFFGEGSRLTVL.

This sequence joins TRBV7-2 and TRBJ2-5, with D uncertain. V was cut by 5 bases and J by 0 bases, with 13 bases left in between. The CDR3 totals 15 residues. Looked up from germline, CDR1 is SGHTA and CDR2 is FQGNSA. The CDR3 DNA reads TGTGCCAGCAGCCCAGAGTATTGGGACCAAGAGACCCAGTACTTC. It yields the protein CASSPEYWDQETQYF.

This clone has only one observation. In DNA form, the CDR3 reads TGCGCCAGCAGGGACCTCGGTGGCTACACCTTC. The encoded protein is CASRDLGGYTF. V usage is TRBV5-1 and J usage is TRBJ1-2; D is undetermined. In germline, CDR1 is SGHRS, CDR2 YFSETQ. The CDR3 consists of 11 residues. Trimming took off 5 bases at V and 7 bases at J, with 9 bases between the two ends.

This chain uses TRBV9 with TRBJ2-5; 8 bases are shared with TRBD1. Germline V lookup: CDR1 SGDLS, CDR2 YYNGEE. CDR3 size: 18 residues. The trim removed 0 bases at V and 2 bases at J, leaving 12 bases unmatched. CDR3 region: CASSVVRAGQGGQETQYF. Written as DNA, the CDR3 is TGTGCCAGCAGCGTAGTCCGGGCCGGACAGGGAGGTCAAGAGACCCAGTACTTC.